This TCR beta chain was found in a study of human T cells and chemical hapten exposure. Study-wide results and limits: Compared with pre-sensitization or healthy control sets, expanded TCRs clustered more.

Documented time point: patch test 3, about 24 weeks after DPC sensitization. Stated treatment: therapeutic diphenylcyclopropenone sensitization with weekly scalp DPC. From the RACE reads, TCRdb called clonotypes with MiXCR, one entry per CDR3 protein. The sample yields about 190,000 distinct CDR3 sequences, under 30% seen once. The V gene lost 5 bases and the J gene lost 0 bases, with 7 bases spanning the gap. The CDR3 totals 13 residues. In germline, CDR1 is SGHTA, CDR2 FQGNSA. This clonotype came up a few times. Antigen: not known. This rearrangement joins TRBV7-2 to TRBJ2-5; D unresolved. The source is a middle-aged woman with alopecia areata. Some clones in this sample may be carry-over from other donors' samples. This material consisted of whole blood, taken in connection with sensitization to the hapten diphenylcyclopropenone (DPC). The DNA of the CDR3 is TGTGCCAGCAGCAGAGAGTACCAAGAGACCCAGTACTTC. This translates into CASSREYQETQYF.